Sequencing of this TCR beta chain was carried out in a study of blood T cell repertoires in COVID-19. Study-level background: There were acute and convalescent COVID-19 samples, and they came from the United States, Italy and Spain.

Under the authors' procedure: Estimation of nucleated cell counts was performed using reference gene primer amplification. The method was immunoSEQ multiplex PCR; TCRdb's version includes in-frame clones alone and lacks a portion of them. D and trimming were read from the DNA, whereas the V and J calls and clone size are those reported in that table. Here the sample spans under 200,000 clones, approximately 82% being singletons. The participants were between roughly 18 and 100 years old and came from 24 US areas. Assignments of participants to cohorts depended upon their own reported clinical history. The CDR3 contains 16 residues. The germline gives CDR1 SGDLS, CDR2 YYNGEE. Trimming removed 3 bases from V and 1 base from J, with 15 bases in between.

The specimen was PBMCs or T cells enriched from blood (not recorded which). This TCR was sampled from a woman aged 60-70 years with acute COVID-19. The J gene is TRBJ2-3, the V gene TRBV9; D possibly corresponds to TRBD2 (5 bases). The CDR3 bases are TGTGCCAGCAGCGAGGGCTCGCGGGTCGGCACAGATACGCAGTATTTT. Encoded protein: CASSEGSRVGTDTQYF. Based on the CDR3 plus reference TRBV9 and TRBJ2-3, the full variable domain is DSGVTQTPKHLITATGQRVTLRCSPRSGDLSVYWYQQSLDQGLQFLIQYYNGEERAKGNILERFSAQQFPDLHSELNLSSLELGDSALYFCASSEGSRVGTDTQYFGPGTRLTVL.